Each of the 8 T cell receptor beta chains below was sequenced from the same sample in a study of a mutant IDH1 vaccine in newly diagnosed glioma (TCRdb year 2021). The time point label on this specimen signifies: baseline, week 1 (first vaccination visit). The treatment or condition label corresponds to: pre-vaccination baseline after standard-of-care therapy. The library was built by means of the immunoSEQ multiplex PCR assay. TCRdb mirrors the immuneACCESS table, restricted to in-frame sequences. Some clones are absent from its copies; in checked studies, under half trace to an unresolved V gene, and the reason for the others is unknown. In all, the sample holds under 35,000 clones, and over 70% of those were seen once. About 20% of the sample is held by the ten biggest clonotypes. Sequenced here: PBMCs, sampled from a glioma patient treated with radiotherapy, temozolomide or both. These receptors were obtained from a man aged 30-40 years with glioma.

This chain joins TRBV27 and TRBJ2-7, with D tentatively TRBD2 (6 bases). Between the trimmed V and J ends, which lost 1 base and 7 bases, there was a span of 11 bases. The germline V gene has CDR1 MNHEY and CDR2 SMNVEV (reference sequence). The CDR3 is 13 residues long. DNA of the CDR3: TGTGCCAGCAGTTTATACGGAGGAGGGGAGCAGTACTTC. This sequence encodes CASSLYGGGEQYF.

The table lists this clone with a count of one. The chain has TRBV27 and TRBJ1-5, with D perhaps matching TRBD1 (5 bases). This CDR3 comprises 16 residues. The V gene's germline CDR1 is MNHEY and CDR2 SMNVEV (reference sequence). Trimming removed 6 bases at V and 2 bases at J, with 17 bases between. CDR3 protein: CASSARAGMGNQPQHF. DNA for the CDR3: TGTGCCAGCAGCGCCCGCGCAGGGATGGGCAATCAGCCCCAGCATTTT.

The chain has TRBV29-1 and TRBJ1-2; 8 nucleotides line up with TRBD1. CDR3 length equals 12 residues. V dropped 7 bases and J dropped 6; count of bases not matched to a gene: 7. In germline, CDR1 is SQVTM, CDR2 ANQGSEA. CDR3 amino acids: CSARTGRHGYTF. CDR3 DNA: TGCAGCGCCAGGACAGGGAGGCATGGCTACACCTTC.

The chain combines TRBV19 with TRBJ2-6, with D perhaps given as TRBD1 or TRBD2 (5 bases each). The CDR3 has 17 residues. Germline CDR1 is LNHDA and CDR2 is SQIVND (reference sequence). Trimming took off 8 bases at V and 3 bases at J, with 20 bases between the two ends. The CDR3 here is CASGATGAGGGANVLTF. The CDR3 DNA sequence: TGTGCCAGTGGGGCAACCGGGGCAGGTGGTGGGGCCAACGTCCTGACTTTC. The whole variable domain, filled in from reference TRBV19 and TRBJ2-6, reads DGGITQSPKYLFRKEGQNVTLSCEQNLNHDAMYWYRQDPGQGLRLIYYSQIVNDFQKGDIAEGYSVSREKKESFPLTVTSAQKNPTAFYLCASGATGAGGGANVLTFGAGSRLTVL.

The V call is TRBV2, the J call TRBJ1-4; possible D gene TRBD1, 5 bases. V dropped 4 bases and J dropped 4 bases, with 13 bases sitting between them. Per the germline V gene, CDR1 is SNHLY and CDR2 is FYNNEI. The CDR3 totals 15 residues. CDR3 sequence reads: CASSVGRDRNEKLFF. CDR3 DNA sequence: TGTGCCAGCAGTGTGGGTCGGGACCGTAATGAAAAACTGTTTTTT.

The chain couples TRBV5-1 to TRBJ1-5; TRBD1 aligns across 7 bases. V trimming: 4 bases; J trimming: 0 bases; junction bases outside the gene matches: 13. CDR3 length: 18 residues. Germline lookup yields CDR1 SGHRS and CDR2 YFSETQ. The chain's CDR3 is CASSAGTDEFYSNQPQHF. DNA of the CDR3: TGCGCCAGCAGCGCCGGGACAGATGAATTCTATAGCAATCAGCCCCAGCATTTT.

Worth noting for this clone: Additional DNA sequences in this sample encode the identical CDR3. This chain links TRBV2 with TRBJ2-5, with D maybe TRBD1 (6 bases). Looked up from germline, CDR1 is SNHLY and CDR2 is FYNNEI. The V end was cut by 3 bases, the J end by 2 bases, with 7 bases between. This CDR3 has 13 residues. The CDR3 region has the DNA TGTGCCAGCAGTGAGGACAGTCAAGAGACCCAGTACTTC. Protein: CASSEDSQETQYF.

The rearrangement links TRBV5-1 to TRBJ2-3; 7 bases map to TRBD2. The CDR3 has 17 residues. Germline-derived CDR1 and CDR2 are SGHRS and YFSETQ. The V segment lost 2 bases and the J segment 2 bases; nucleotides outside the gene matches: 11. The CDR3 region is CASSFVVTGGNTDTQYF. CDR3 bases: TGCGCCAGCAGCTTTGTTGTAACGGGAGGTAACACAGATACGCAGTATTTT.